Presented here are 19 T cell receptor beta chains from one specimen sequenced in a study of cytomegalovirus exposure and HLA in healthy donors. PCR involved 60 Vbeta and 13 Jbeta primers. Some clones are missing from TCRdb's copy, which holds only in-frame ones; the method was immunoSEQ multiplex PCR. The top ten hold under 7.5% of the sample, which has 120,000 to 150,000 clones, roughly 75% seen once. The sample was PBMCs. Every receptor here comes from a man aged 35 to 55 in good health and CMV-seropositive.

V and J are TRBV6-6 and TRBJ2-1; 10 positions match TRBD2. Looked up from germline, CDR1 is MNHNY and CDR2 is SVGAGI (reference sequence). V shed 0 bases, J shed 6 bases, and the junction held 5 bases outside the gene matches. The CDR3 sequence is 16 residues long. CDR3 sequence (DNA): TGTGCCAGCAGTTACTCGAAAGCGGGGGGGCGCAATGAGCAGTTCTTC. This codes for CASSYSKAGGRNEQFF.

In its sample, this clone was seen a few times. The chain joins TRBV6-5 to TRBJ1-2; TRBD1 might be the D (6 bases). The CDR3 sequence is 14 residues long. Trimming took 6 bases from V and 1 from J, leaving 12 bases between them. Germline values: CDR1 MNHEY, CDR2 SVGAGI. DNA of the CDR3: TGTGCCAGCAGACGGGGGGCAGGTAACTATGGCTACACCTTC. Residues: CASRRGAGNYGYTF.

The genes are TRBV6-1 and TRBJ1-2, with 10 nucleotides matching TRBD1. This CDR3 comprises 14 residues. Germline CDR1 and CDR2: MNHNS and SASEGT. V shed 7 bases, J shed 5 bases, and the junction held 7 bases outside the gene matches. CDR3 sequence: CASTGTGAVYGYTF. CDR3 bases: TGTGCCAGCACCGGGACAGGGGCAGTGTATGGCTACACCTTC.

This rearrangement joins TRBV19 to TRBJ2-2, with TRBD1 matching 10 bases. Germline CDR1 is LNHDA and CDR2 is SQIVND (reference sequence). The CDR3 consists of 14 residues. J was trimmed by 3 bases and V by 6 bases; bases with no gene match: 1. As DNA, the CDR3 is TGTGCCAGTAGGGGACAGGGGTACACCGGGGAGCTGTTTTTT. Amino acids: CASRGQGYTGELFF.

V gene TRBV4-3 combines with J gene TRBJ1-2; TRBD1 matches 7 bases. The CDR3 has 15 amino acids. With 2 bases clipped from V and 2 bases from J, the junction kept 5 bases outside the gene matches. Germline-derived CDR1 and CDR2 are LGHNA and YSLEER. The CDR3 DNA reads as TGCGCCAGCAGCCAATATCCGGGACAGAACTATGGCTACACCTTC. Its protein product is CASSQYPGQNYGYTF.

The chain combines TRBV30 with TRBJ1-1; D remains ambiguous. This CDR3 has 13 amino acids. V shed 4 bases and J shed 1 base, with 10 bases lying between them. The germline CDR1 and CDR2 sequences are GTSNPN and SVGIG (reference sequence). CDR3 sequence: CAWKKSRNTEAFF. CDR3 sequence (DNA): TGTGCCTGGAAGAAGAGTCGGAACACTGAAGCTTTCTTT.

This clone was counted a single time. The chain carries TRBV9 and TRBJ2-1, with D unclear. Per germline, CDR1 SGDLS and CDR2 YYNGEE. The CDR3 loop spans 15 amino acids. Trimming removed 0 bases from V and 5 bases from J, with 12 bases in between. The CDR3 loop is CASSVARSENNEQFF. CDR3 bases: TGTGCCAGCAGCGTAGCGAGGTCGGAGAACAATGAGCAGTTCTTC.

This clone was seen a handful of times. The J gene is TRBJ2-6, the V gene TRBV5-1; D might be TRBD2 (6 bases). Germline assignment: CDR1 SGHRS and CDR2 YFSETQ. V shed 4 bases and J shed 0 bases, with 14 bases lying between them. The CDR3 is made up of 17 amino acids. The CDR3 DNA sequence: TGCGCCAGCAGCCCGCCGGAGGGGCGCTCTGGGGCCAACGTCCTGACTTTC. It specifies CASSPPEGRSGANVLTF.

This clone has a single count. The CDR3 coding sequence is TGTGCCAGCAGCTCCTGGGACAGGGGGCTAACGCTAGGCAATCAGCCCCAGCATTTT. As protein: CASSSWDRGLTLGNQPQHF. This chain connects TRBV7-8 to TRBJ1-5; the match to TRBD1 covers 12 bases. The CDR3 is 19 residues long. Germline CDR1 SGHVS, CDR2 FQNEAQ. V shed 4 bases, J shed 2 bases, and the junction held 12 bases outside the gene matches.

For the CDR3, the DNA is TGCGCCAGCAGCTTGACAGACTACAATGAGCAGTTCTTC. Encoded protein: CASSLTDYNEQFF. The gene calls are TRBV5-1 and TRBJ2-1; D ambiguous. Germline CDR1 SGHRS, CDR2 YFSETQ. CDR3 length: 13 amino acids. Deletions cut 1 base from V and 3 bases from J, with 5 bases between.

The genes are TRBV5-1 and TRBJ2-4, with 7 bases that match TRBD2. The CDR3 totals 16 residues. Trimming at V came to 0 bases and at J to 6 bases, leaving 9 bases not matched to a gene. CDR1 and CDR2 (germline): SGHRS, YFSETQ. DNA for the CDR3: TGCGCCAGCAGCTTGGCCCCGGGAGGAGGGCTAAACATTCAGTACTTC. It encodes CASSLAPGGGLNIQYF.

In the case of this clone: A junction boundary mismatches the germline segment, possibly from a read error. The genes are TRBV7-7 and TRBJ2-5, with 14 bases that match TRBD2. CDR1 SSHAT and CDR2 FNYEAQ come from the germline V gene (reference sequence). The CDR3 spans 16 residues. The CDR3 region is CASSMTSGRGLETQYF. CDR3 DNA: TGTGCTAGCAGCATGACTAGCGGGAGGGGCTTAGAGACCCAGTACTTC.

CDR3 DNA sequence: TGTGCCAGCGAAAAGGGAGTTAGTTATGGCTACACCTTC. This encodes CASEKGVSYGYTF. This chain joins TRBV28 and TRBJ1-2; D not resolved. Per the germline V gene, CDR1 is MDHEN and CDR2 is SYDVKM. Trimming took 8 bases from V and 5 from J, leaving 15 bases between them. The CDR3 length is 13 residues.

This chain joins TRBV5-6 and TRBJ1-3; D is possibly TRBD1 (6 bases). CDR3 length: 17 amino acids. With 0 bases removed from V and 2 bases from J, the gap between germline ends came to 15 bases. Germline lookup yields CDR1 SGHDT and CDR2 YYEEEE. For the CDR3, the DNA is TGTGCCAGCAGCTTGGATTGGCAGGGGAGGGCTGGAAACACCATATATTTT. Protein: CASSLDWQGRAGNTIYF. Filled out from reference TRBV5-6 and TRBJ1-3, the complete variable domain reads DAGVTQSPTHLIKTRGQQVTLRCSPKSGHDTVSWYQQALGQGPQFIFQYYEEEERQRGNFPDRFSGHQFPNYSSELNVNALLLGDSALYLCASSLDWQGRAGNTIYFGEGSWLTVV.

This chain joins TRBV30 and TRBJ1-4; TRBD1 agrees at 10 bases. Per germline, CDR1 GTSNPN and CDR2 SVGIG (reference sequence). The CDR3 consists of 16 residues. V gave up 3 bases and J gave up 0 bases; unmatched junction bases: 4. In DNA, the CDR3 is TGTGCCTGGAGGGGGACAGGGGTCCCAACTAATGAAAAACTGTTTTTT. Protein: CAWRGTGVPTNEKLFF.

The chain recombines TRBV7-8 with TRBJ2-2, with a tentative D call TRBD2 (7 bases). CDR3 length: 16 amino acids. V was clipped by 4 bases and J by 6 bases, with 18 bases between them. CDR1 SGHVS and CDR2 FQNEAQ come from the germline V gene. The CDR3 region has the DNA TGTGCCAGCAGCTCTCGGGGAGGGGGGGTCCCCGGGGAGCTGTTTTTT. This translates into CASSSRGGGVPGELFF.

There are a few counts of this clone. The V and J genes are TRBV2 and TRBJ1-2, with TRBD1 as a possible D gene (6 bases). The V gene's germline CDR1 is SNHLY and CDR2 FYNNEI. V lost 1 base, J lost 7 bases, and 16 bases lay in between. The length of the CDR3 is 15 residues. The DNA for the CDR3 is TGTGCCAGCAGTGAAGTTTTGGGGGCGCGGAGTGGCTACACCTTC. Its protein product is CASSEVLGARSGYTF.

This chain's CDR3 is CASSQDKGTGQAYEQYF. The DNA for the CDR3 is TGCGCCAGCAGCCAAGATAAAGGGACAGGGCAGGCCTACGAGCAGTACTTC. This chain joins TRBV4-1 and TRBJ2-7; 9 bases agree with TRBD1. J was trimmed by 2 bases and V by 0 bases; bases with no gene match: 8. The length of the CDR3 is 17 residues. Germline V gene sequence: CDR1 MGHRA, CDR2 YSYEKL.

The CDR3 here is CASSRIAGNLGNEQFF. The CDR3 DNA follows: TGTGCCAGCAGCCGCATAGCGGGAAACCTAGGGAATGAGCAGTTCTTC. J is TRBJ2-1 and V is TRBV11-2; 8 bases align to TRBD2. Germline V gives CDR1 SGHAT, CDR2 FQNNGV. The CDR3 is 16 residues long. V trimming: 5 bases; J trimming: 7 bases; junction bases outside the gene matches: 13.